This paragraph reports one T cell receptor (beta chain). The CDR3 spans 15 residues. The junction had 5 bases not matched to a gene; V was cut back by 4 bases and J by 5 bases. CDR1 and CDR2 from the germline V gene are SGHVS and FNYEAQ. These data come from a study of blood T cell repertoires in COVID-19. The Seattle patients joined while their infection was active and were tracked longitudinally afterward. In the original processing: Counts of nucleated cells, estimated from reference gene primer amplification, were obtained. Repertoires were generated with immunoSEQ multiplex PCR, while TCRdb's copy carries only in-frame clones and drops some. For V, J and clone size, that table is used; D and trimming come from the DNA. Here the sample spans approximately 300,000 clones, over 75% being singletons.

This chain uses TRBV7-6 with TRBJ2-7; 13 nucleotides line up with TRBD2. This clonotype was obtained from a woman in her 30s with COVID-19, enrolled during active disease. The sequencing input was peripheral blood. This CDR3 is CASSSGLAGDHEQYF. The CDR3 DNA follows: TGTGCCAGCAGCTCCGGACTAGCGGGAGATCACGAGCAGTACTTC. The full variable domain, its missing parts supplied by reference TRBV7-6 and TRBJ2-7, is GAGVSQSPRYKVTKRGQDVALRCDPISGHVSLYWYRQALGQGPEFLTYFNYEAQQDKSGLPNDRFSAERPEGSISTLTIQRTEQRDSAMYRCASSSGLAGDHEQYFGPGTRLTVT.